This T cell receptor (beta chain) derives from a study of blood T cell repertoires in COVID-19. With 5 bases clipped from V and 4 bases from J, the junction kept 4 bases outside the gene matches. The CDR3 loop spans 13 amino acids. Germline V CDR1 and CDR2: MDHEN, SYDVKM. Some clones are missing from TCRdb's copy, which holds only in-frame ones; the method was immunoSEQ multiplex PCR. The sample holds tens of thousands of clones; around four fifths are singletons and the top ten take about 15%. The sequenced sample was peripheral blood. This TCR derives from a woman in her seventies with acute or convalescent COVID-19. The J gene is TRBJ1-2, the V gene TRBV28; 7 bases agree with TRBD1. CDR3 DNA sequence: TGTGCCAGCAGTCCAGGGGGGCCCTATGGCTACACCTTC. Residues: CASSPGGPYGYTF.